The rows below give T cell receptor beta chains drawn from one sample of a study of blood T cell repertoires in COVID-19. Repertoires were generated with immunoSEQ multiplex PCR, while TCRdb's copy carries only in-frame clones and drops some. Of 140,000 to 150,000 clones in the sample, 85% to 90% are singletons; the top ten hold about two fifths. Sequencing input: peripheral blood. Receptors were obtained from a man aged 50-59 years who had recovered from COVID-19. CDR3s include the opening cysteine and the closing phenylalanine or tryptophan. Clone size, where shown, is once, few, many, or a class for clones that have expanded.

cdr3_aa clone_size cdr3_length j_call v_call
CASSGSSTGGVEQYF once 15 TRBJ2-7 TRBV18
CASSLFPGGHQGYTF . 15 TRBJ1-2 TRBV7-9
CASSEAPGQGVSYNSPLHF . 19 TRBJ1-6 TRBV2
CSVEQRASNEQFF . 13 TRBJ2-1 TRBV29-1
CASSSLPGSGNTIYF . 15 TRBJ1-3 TRBV7-2
CASSPRGGDYNEQFF . 15 TRBJ2-1 TRBV18
CASSPTRVTEAFF . 13 TRBJ1-1 TRBV11-3
CASSYGAPNEQFF . 13 TRBJ2-1 TRBV6-6
CASSLRGGASGQETQYF . 17 TRBJ2-5 TRBV7-2
CASSSGQGSDNEQYF . 15 TRBJ2-7 TRBV7-7
CASRDRGDTGELFF few 14 TRBJ2-2 TRBV19
CASSPGGQGTDTQYF . 15 TRBJ2-3 TRBV5-6
CASKKDTNTGELFF few 14 TRBJ2-2 TRBV10-2
CASSLYALSSYNSPLHF few 17 TRBJ1-6 TRBV5-1
CASSPGQPDTQYF . 13 TRBJ2-3 TRBV4-1
CASSSGQLETQYF . 13 TRBJ2-5 TRBV6-6
CATSGGPGEKLFF . 13 TRBJ1-4 TRBV24-1
CASSFSPFPETQYF . 14 TRBJ2-5 TRBV5-1
CASSLRDRAYEQYF . 14 TRBJ2-7 TRBV5-4
CASSLAGIVAEAFF . 14 TRBJ1-1 TRBV11-2
CASSLELRGATEAFF . 15 TRBJ1-1 TRBV5-6
CASSEGNNSPLHF few 13 TRBJ1-6 TRBV10-1
CASSVAGGFSVEQYF . 15 TRBJ2-7 TRBV9
CASSPTTSGYYNEQFF . 16 TRBJ2-1 TRBV18
CASIEDRVDTGELFF . 15 TRBJ2-2 TRBV2
CASSSSGGSTEAFF . 14 TRBJ1-1 TRBV7-2
CASSLDRGLGTEAFF few 15 TRBJ1-1 TRBV5-7
CASSPGTGQKNYGYTF . 16 TRBJ1-2 TRBV9
CASSSTLSTDTQYF . 14 TRBJ2-3 TRBV7-2
CASSDGTGSSYEQYF . 15 TRBJ2-7 TRBV2
CASSLGTGEYGYTF . 14 TRBJ1-2 TRBV5-1
CASSQERTGNLNTGELFF . 18 TRBJ2-2 TRBV4-3
CATSTRTGAGEKLFF . 15 TRBJ1-4 TRBV15
CASSLGPNRDTQYF . 14 TRBJ2-3 TRBV7-6
CASSTTGGGGPTEFF . 15 TRBJ2-1 TRBV19
CASSLAKGQGGAETQYF . 17 TRBJ2-5 TRBV5-1
CASSSTGGGNQPQHF . 15 TRBJ1-5 TRBV19
CASSIDGPGTELTYGYTF once 18 TRBJ1-2 TRBV19
CASSQTVNTEAFF once 13 TRBJ1-1 TRBV11-3
CASSRRDRGNLGEAFF once 16 TRBJ1-1 TRBV3-1/TRBV3-2
CATTTGEGRTEAFF . 14 TRBJ1-1 TRBV24-1
CASSTRASGGYEQYF . 15 TRBJ2-7 TRBV6-5
CASSLEAGGDGASGNTIYF . 19 TRBJ1-3 TRBV7-9
CASSPMGAEGYTF . 13 TRBJ1-2 TRBV18
CASTLAGRTDTQYF . 14 TRBJ2-3 TRBV4-1